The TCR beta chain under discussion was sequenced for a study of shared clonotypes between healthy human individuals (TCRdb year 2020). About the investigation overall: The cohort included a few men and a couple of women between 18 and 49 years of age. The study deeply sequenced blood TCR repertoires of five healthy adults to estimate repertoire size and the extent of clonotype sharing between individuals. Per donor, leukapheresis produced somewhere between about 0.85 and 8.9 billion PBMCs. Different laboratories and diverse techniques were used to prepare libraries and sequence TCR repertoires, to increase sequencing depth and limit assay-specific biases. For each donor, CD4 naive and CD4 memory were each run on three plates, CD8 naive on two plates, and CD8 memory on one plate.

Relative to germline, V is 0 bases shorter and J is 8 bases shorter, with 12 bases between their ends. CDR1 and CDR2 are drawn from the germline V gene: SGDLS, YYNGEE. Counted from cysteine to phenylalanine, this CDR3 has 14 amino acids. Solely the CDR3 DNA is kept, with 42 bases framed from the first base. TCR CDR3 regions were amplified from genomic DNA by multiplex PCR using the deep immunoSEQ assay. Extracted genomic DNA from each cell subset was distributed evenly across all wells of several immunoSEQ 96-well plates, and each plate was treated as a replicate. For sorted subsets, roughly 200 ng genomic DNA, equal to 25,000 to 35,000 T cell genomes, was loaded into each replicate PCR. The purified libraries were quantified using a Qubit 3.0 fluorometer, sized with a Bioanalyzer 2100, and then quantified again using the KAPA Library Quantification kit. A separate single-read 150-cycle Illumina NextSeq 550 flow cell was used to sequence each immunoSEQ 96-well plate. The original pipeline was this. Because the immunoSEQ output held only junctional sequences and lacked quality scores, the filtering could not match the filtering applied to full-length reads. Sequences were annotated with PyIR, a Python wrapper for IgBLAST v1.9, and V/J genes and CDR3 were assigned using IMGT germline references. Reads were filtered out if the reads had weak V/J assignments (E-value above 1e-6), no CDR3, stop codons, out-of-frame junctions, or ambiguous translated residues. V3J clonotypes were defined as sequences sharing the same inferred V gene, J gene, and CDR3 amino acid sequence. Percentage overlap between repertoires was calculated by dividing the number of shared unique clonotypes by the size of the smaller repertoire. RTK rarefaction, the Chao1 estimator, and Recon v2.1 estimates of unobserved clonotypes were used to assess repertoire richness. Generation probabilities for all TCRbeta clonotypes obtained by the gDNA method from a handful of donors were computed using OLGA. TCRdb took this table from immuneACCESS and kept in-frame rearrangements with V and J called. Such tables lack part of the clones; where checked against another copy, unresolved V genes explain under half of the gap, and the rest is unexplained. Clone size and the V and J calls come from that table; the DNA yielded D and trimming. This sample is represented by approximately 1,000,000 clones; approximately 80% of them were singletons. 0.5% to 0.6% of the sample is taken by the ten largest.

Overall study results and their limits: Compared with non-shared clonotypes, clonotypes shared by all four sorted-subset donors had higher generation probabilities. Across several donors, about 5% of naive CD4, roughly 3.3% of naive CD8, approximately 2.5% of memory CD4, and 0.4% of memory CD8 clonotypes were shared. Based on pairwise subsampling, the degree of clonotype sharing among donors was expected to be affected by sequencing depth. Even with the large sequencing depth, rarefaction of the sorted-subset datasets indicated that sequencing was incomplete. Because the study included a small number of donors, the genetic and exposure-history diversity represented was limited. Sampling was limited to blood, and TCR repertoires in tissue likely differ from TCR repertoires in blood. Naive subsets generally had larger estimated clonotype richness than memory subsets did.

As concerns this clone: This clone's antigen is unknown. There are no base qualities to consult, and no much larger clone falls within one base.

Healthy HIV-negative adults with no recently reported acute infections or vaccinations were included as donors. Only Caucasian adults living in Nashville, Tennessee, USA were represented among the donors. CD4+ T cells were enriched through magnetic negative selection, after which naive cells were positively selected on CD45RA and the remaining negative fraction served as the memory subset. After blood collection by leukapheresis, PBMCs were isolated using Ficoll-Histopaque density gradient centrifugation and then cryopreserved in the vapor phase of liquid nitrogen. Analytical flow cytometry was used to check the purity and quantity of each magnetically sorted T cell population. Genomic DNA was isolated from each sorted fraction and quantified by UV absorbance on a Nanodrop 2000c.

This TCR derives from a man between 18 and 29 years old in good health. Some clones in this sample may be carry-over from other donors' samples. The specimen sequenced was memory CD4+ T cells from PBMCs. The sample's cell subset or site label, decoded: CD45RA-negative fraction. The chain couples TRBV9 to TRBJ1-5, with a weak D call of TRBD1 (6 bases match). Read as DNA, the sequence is TGTGCCAGCAGCGTAGGGGGGGCTTTTGAGCCCCAGCATTTT. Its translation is CASSVGGAFEPQHF.